Below, one T cell receptor (beta chain) is given with its context. The antigen is undetermined. This sample is part of a study of T cell responses to AZD1222 COVID-19 vaccine. Notes on the study in general: Clonal diversity may have been underestimated, and the donors were mostly white British, with more females than males.

Generated by immunoSEQ multiplex PCR, the TCRdb table keeps only in-frame clones and is missing some. This sample has 190,000 or so clones, with roughly 92% found just once. CDR1 is MNHEY, CDR2 SMNVEV, per germline (reference sequence). There are 17 residues in the CDR3. Trimming at V came to 3 bases and at J to 4 bases, leaving 12 bases not matched to a gene. The source material was peripheral blood, sampled 28 days after the second AZD1222 dose. V and J are TRBV27 and TRBJ2-7, with TRBD1 identical over 10 bases. The TCR sequence derives from an adult who received the AZD1222 COVID-19 vaccine. The CDR3 protein is CASSFLGGTGEPYEQYF. The CDR3 coding sequence is TGTGCCAGCAGTTTTCTCGGTGGGACAGGGGAACCTTACGAGCAGTACTTC.